The entry that follows covers one T cell receptor beta chain sequence. The test was conducted at deep level. Across several immunoSEQ plates, the genomic DNA of each subset was split evenly. Using immunoSEQ multiplex PCR, the repertoire was profiled, and TCRdb retains in-frame clones only, with some absent. Of approximately 2,000,000 clones listed, just under 95% were seen once; the top ten hold about 1.7%. The naive CD8 fraction comprised CD45RO-negative cells positively selected for CCR7 and excluded terminally differentiated effector memory CD45RA+ cells. This entry belongs to a study of shared clonotypes between healthy human individuals. CDR3 length: 15 amino acids. Trimming removed 2 bases from V and 0 bases from J, with 7 bases in between. The germline gives CDR1 SGHVS, CDR2 FQNEAQ.

The sample was naive CD8+ T cells from PBMCs. The chain couples TRBV7-8 to TRBJ2-2, with D unresolved. This TCR came from a man aged 18 to 35 in good health. Some clones in this sample may be carry-over from other donors' samples. The CDR3 DNA sequence: TGTGCCAGCAGCTTAACAGCGCCGAACACCGGGGAGCTGTTTTTT. This gives the protein CASSLTAPNTGELFF.